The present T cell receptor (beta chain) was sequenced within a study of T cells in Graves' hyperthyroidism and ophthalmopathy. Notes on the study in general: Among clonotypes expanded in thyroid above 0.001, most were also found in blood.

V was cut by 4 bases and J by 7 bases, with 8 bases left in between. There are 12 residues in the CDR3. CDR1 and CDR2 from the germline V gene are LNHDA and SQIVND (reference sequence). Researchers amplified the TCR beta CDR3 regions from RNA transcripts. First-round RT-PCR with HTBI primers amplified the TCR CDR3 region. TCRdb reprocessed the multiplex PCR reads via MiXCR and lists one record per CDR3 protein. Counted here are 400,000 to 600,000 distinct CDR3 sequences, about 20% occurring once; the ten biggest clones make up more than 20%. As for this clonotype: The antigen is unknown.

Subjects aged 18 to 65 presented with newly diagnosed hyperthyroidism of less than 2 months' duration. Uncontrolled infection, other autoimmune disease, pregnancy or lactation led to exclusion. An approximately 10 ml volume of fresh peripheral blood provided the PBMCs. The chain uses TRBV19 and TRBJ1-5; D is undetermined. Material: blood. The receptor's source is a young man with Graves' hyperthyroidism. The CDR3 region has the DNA TGTGCCAGTAGTAGTACACGCCAGCCCCAGCATTTT. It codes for CASSSTRQPQHF.